Below, 30 T cell receptor beta chains from the same sample are listed, as sequenced in a study of monozygotic twins with inflammatory bowel disease. TCRdb re-analyzed the 5' RACE reads; it lists each CDR3 protein once, without DNA. The sample table sets out roughly 170,000 distinct CDR3 sequences. The sequencing sample was made of blood. The receptors shown here come from a human donor with ulcerative colitis or Crohn's disease, or a healthy co-twin of an affected twin (not recorded which).

CDR3 loop: CASSLLTRAGSGNEQFF. V is TRBV27 and J is TRBJ2-1; the D gene TCRdb calls, TRBD2, cannot be checked with no DNA. The CDR3 length is 17 residues. Germline CDR1 reads MNHEY; CDR2 reads SMNVEV (reference sequence).

The chain employs TRBV20-1 and TRBJ2-7; TCRdb designates TRBD2, a call that cannot be tested without DNA. CDR1 is DFQATT, CDR2 SNEGSKA, per germline (reference sequence). CDR3 size: 16 residues. Here the CDR3 reads CSAPGTSGRATNEQYF.

This chain connects TRBV30 to TRBJ2-7; TCRdb indicates TRBD2, and absent DNA this call remains unverified. The CDR3 spans 12 residues. In germline, CDR1 is GTSNPN, CDR2 SVGIG (reference sequence). CDR3 residues: CAWRQAGDEQYF. Using reference TRBV30 and TRBJ2-7 for the parts outside the CDR3, the full variable domain is SQTIHQWPATLVQPVGSPLSLECTVEGTSNPNLYWYRQAAGRGLQLLFYSVGIGQISSEVPQNLSASRPQDRQFILSSKKLLLSDSGFYLCAWRQAGDEQYFGPGTRLTVT.

The rearrangement links TRBV21-1 to TRBJ2-7. TRBV21-1 is listed as a pseudogene. This CDR3 contains 13 residues. The CDR3 protein is CASSKGVIYEQYF.

V and J are TRBV5-1 and TRBJ2-7; no DNA is available, so the TRBD1 call from TCRdb remains unchecked. CDR3 size: 14 residues. Germline values: CDR1 SGHRS, CDR2 YFSETQ. CDR3 loop: CASSLDRESYEQYF.

The rearrangement uses TRBV20-1 and TRBJ2-7; TCRdb selects TRBD1, and the lack of DNA leaves this call unchecked. This CDR3 is 13 amino acids long. The germline V gene encodes CDR1 DFQATT and CDR2 SNEGSKA (reference sequence). CDR3 sequence reads: CSATGSRSDEQYF.

The chain couples TRBV5-1 to TRBJ1-6; lacking DNA, the TRBD1 call made by TCRdb goes unchecked. Germline V CDR1 and CDR2: SGHRS, YFSETQ. This CDR3 has 15 amino acids. Here the CDR3 reads CASSFQGAQGSPLHF.

This chain connects TRBV12-3 or TRBV12-4 to TRBJ2-1; TCRdb lists TRBD2, though no DNA is available to test this call. The length of the CDR3 is 15 residues. CDR3 in amino acids: CASSARRLPYNEQFF.

This sequence joins TRBV6-2 or TRBV6-3 and TRBJ1-1. Germline CDR1 MNHEY, CDR2 SVGEGT. The CDR3 is made up of 15 amino acids. This CDR3 reads CASSYSRAGSSKAFF.

The chain combines TRBV7-2 with TRBJ2-1. Germline lookup yields CDR1 SGHTA and CDR2 FQGNSA. The CDR3 runs 12 residues. Here the CDR3 reads CASSLVSNEQFF.

The rearrangement uses TRBV3-1 and TRBJ2-2; the D call of TRBD1 rests on TCRdb alone, since no DNA is present to check it. The CDR3 extends over 14 amino acids. Per the germline V gene, CDR1 is LGHDT and CDR2 is YNNKEL (reference sequence). The CDR3 sequence is CASGTYSNTGELFF.

The chain joins TRBV20-1 to TRBJ2-2; the TRBD1 assignment by TCRdb is unverifiable without DNA. This CDR3 has 16 residues. Germline values: CDR1 DFQATT, CDR2 SNEGSKA (reference sequence). CDR3 residues: CSARAQRGPNTGELFF.

The chain joins TRBV20-1 to TRBJ2-6; the D gene TCRdb calls, TRBD2, cannot be checked with no DNA. This CDR3 region has 13 residues. Germline CDR1 and CDR2: DFQATT and SNEGSKA (reference sequence). The CDR3 is CSGRVVGANVLTF.

The chain is built from TRBV6-5 and TRBJ2-7; TCRdb gives TRBD2 as the D gene, but with no DNA this cannot be confirmed. The CDR3 has 14 residues. Germline CDR1 is MNHEY and CDR2 is SVGAGI. CDR3 residues: CASSYGGSGYEQYF.

The V and J genes are TRBV7-8 and TRBJ2-3; TCRdb names TRBD2, which stays unverified in the absence of DNA. The CDR3 consists of 16 residues. CDR1 and CDR2 (germline): SGHVS, FQNEAQ. This chain's CDR3 is CASSHRTSGSTDTQYF.

The chain joins TRBV25-1 to TRBJ2-6. CDR3 size: 16 residues. CDR1 and CDR2 from the germline V gene are MGHDK and SYGVNS. CDR3 protein: CASSVRQPSGANVLTF.

V gene TRBV7-9 combines with J gene TRBJ2-7. The CDR3 has 15 residues. Germline CDR1 SEHNR, CDR2 FQNEAQ (reference sequence). CDR3 protein: CASSLQGTISYEQYF.

V and J are TRBV6-1 and TRBJ2-3; TCRdb reports TRBD1, a call that lacks DNA to check it against. This CDR3 contains 17 residues. Per germline, CDR1 MNHNS and CDR2 SASEGT. This chain's CDR3 is CTSSEIFGSSGANTQYF.

V gene TRBV5-1 combines with J gene TRBJ1-1; no DNA is available, so the TRBD1 call from TCRdb remains unchecked. CDR1 and CDR2 (germline): SGHRS, YFSETQ. This CDR3 is built from 18 residues. The CDR3 sequence: CASSLVELAGGLGTEAFF. Full variable domain (missing parts from reference TRBV5-1 and TRBJ1-1): KAGVTQTPRYLIKTRGQQVTLSCSPISGHRSVSWYQQTPGQGLQFLFEYFSETQRNKGNFPGRFSGRQFSNSRSEMNVSTLELGDSALYLCASSLVELAGGLGTEAFFGQGTRLTVV.

V gene TRBV29-1 combines with J gene TRBJ2-7; TCRdb proposes TRBD2, but this gene call is untestable without DNA. The CDR3 length is 15 residues. Germline V CDR1 and CDR2: SQVTM, ANQGSEA. The CDR3 loop is CSVVLAGVPHHEQYF.

The rearrangement links TRBV10-2 to TRBJ2-1. The germline V gene has CDR1 WSHSY and CDR2 SAAADI. This CDR3 has 13 residues. This CDR3 is CASSEEAETEQFF.

V usage is TRBV12-3 or TRBV12-4 and J usage is TRBJ2-3; the TRBD2 assignment by TCRdb is unverifiable without DNA. The CDR3 is 17 residues long. Here the CDR3 reads CASSIVSRPEVADTQYF.

The chain has TRBV6-1 and TRBJ1-1; the TRBD1 assignment by TCRdb is unverifiable without DNA. Germline V gene sequence: CDR1 MNHNS, CDR2 SASEGT. The CDR3 is 15 amino acids. CDR3 in amino acids: CASSRQTGGFTEAFF.

The chain has TRBV7-9 and TRBJ1-2. CDR3 length: 13 amino acids. Germline V lookup: CDR1 SEHNR, CDR2 FQNEAQ (reference sequence). This CDR3 reads CASSLDGGSGYTF.

V is TRBV7-9 and J is TRBJ2-1. The CDR3 consists of 16 residues. Germline V gene sequence: CDR1 SEHNR, CDR2 FQNEAQ (reference sequence). CDR3 residues: CASSATEVAAYNEQFF.

This chain links TRBV4-1 with TRBJ2-3; lacking DNA, the TRBD2 call made by TCRdb goes unchecked. This CDR3 is built from 15 residues. CDR1 is MGHRA and CDR2 is YSYEKL in the germline V gene. CDR3 sequence: CASSQVGRYGDTQYF.

V gene TRBV25-1 combines with J gene TRBJ1-2; TCRdb's D call, TRBD1, is unchecked because there is no DNA. The V gene's germline CDR1 is MGHDK and CDR2 SYGVNS. The CDR3 loop spans 15 amino acids. CDR3 sequence reads: CASSHPGTAVDGYTF.

The chain couples TRBV6-2 or TRBV6-3 to TRBJ2-3; TCRdb selects TRBD2, and the lack of DNA leaves this call unchecked. This CDR3 has 17 residues. CDR1 and CDR2 (germline): MNHEY, SVGEGT. The CDR3 sequence: CASSYPRGGRPGDTQYF.

The V and J genes are TRBV29-1 and TRBJ1-2; the TCRdb D gene call, TRBD1, has no DNA to confirm it. The germline CDR1 and CDR2 sequences are SQVTM and ANQGSEA. The CDR3 is made up of 13 amino acids. The CDR3 is CSVPGARNYGYTF.

The CDR3 reads CSARDPLRGRNQPQHF. The chain recombines TRBV20-1 with TRBJ1-5; the TCRdb D gene call, TRBD1, has no DNA to confirm it. This CDR3 region has 16 residues. CDR1 is DFQATT and CDR2 is SNEGSKA in the germline V gene (reference sequence).